This T cell receptor beta chain was identified in a study of blood T cell repertoires in COVID-19. Study summary: Nucleic acid was either cDNA or gDNA, and it came from T cells, B-cell-depleted T cells, or PBMCs.

The protocol was immunoSEQ multiplex PCR, while the TCRdb copy is restricted to in-frame clones and leaves out a portion. Seen here are around 310,000 clones, over 70% observed once, and the top ten hold more than 5%. Source material: PBMCs or T cells enriched from blood (not recorded which). This receptor was obtained from a man younger than 40 who had recovered from COVID-19.

CDR3 bases: TGTGCCATCGGCGGTTCTGGGTACGGAGAGACCCAGTACTTC. Translation: CAIGGSGYGETQYF. The chain couples TRBV10-3 to TRBJ2-5; no reliable D call. The germline V gene has CDR1 ENHRY and CDR2 SYGVKD. This CDR3 has 14 residues. Trimming pared 8 bases from V and 4 bases from J, leaving 17 bases between.